This T cell receptor beta chain is from a study of T-cell memory formation after mild COVID-19. With constant-segment primers, 5'RACE yielded cDNA libraries of TCR alpha and TCR beta that carried sample barcodes and UMIs. MiXCR, run by TCRdb on the 5' RACE reads, gives a single entry per CDR3 protein. The sample yields approximately 290,000 distinct CDR3 sequences, roughly a fifth seen once. Trimming stripped 0 bases from V and 5 bases from J, with 15 bases between. The CDR3 is 16 residues long. Germline assignment: CDR1 MNHEY and CDR2 SVGEGT. Findings and caveats of the study: What remained unconfirmed was the SARS-CoV-2 specificity of second-wave clones peaking on day 37. Researchers report contracting CD4+ clones mostly in CM and EM, with CD8+ clones in EMRA.

Turning to this clonotype: What it recognizes is unknown.

Input material: PBMCs or a T cell subset sorted from them (not recorded which). The chain couples TRBV6-2 or TRBV6-3 to TRBJ2-3; D may match TRBD1 or TRBD2 (5 bases each). This TCR was recovered from a man between 18 and 29 years old who had mild COVID-19 (a few samples of this study predate the infection). Cell type and time point are not known. The CDR3 region has the DNA TGTGCCAGCAGTTACTCGCGGTTGAGGGGCGTAGATACGCAGTATTTT. Protein: CASSYSRLRGVDTQYF.